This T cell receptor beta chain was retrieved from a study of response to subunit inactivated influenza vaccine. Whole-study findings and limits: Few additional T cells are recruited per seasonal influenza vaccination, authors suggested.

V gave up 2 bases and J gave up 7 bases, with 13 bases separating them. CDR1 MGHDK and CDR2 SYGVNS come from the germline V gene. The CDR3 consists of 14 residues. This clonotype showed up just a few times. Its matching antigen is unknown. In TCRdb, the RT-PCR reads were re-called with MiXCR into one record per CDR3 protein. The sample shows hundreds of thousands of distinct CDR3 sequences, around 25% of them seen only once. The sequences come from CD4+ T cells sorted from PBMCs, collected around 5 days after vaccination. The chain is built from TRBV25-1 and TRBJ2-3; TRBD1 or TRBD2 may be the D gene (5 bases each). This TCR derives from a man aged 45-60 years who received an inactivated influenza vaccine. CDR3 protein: CASSEVGVSNTQYF. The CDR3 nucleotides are TGTGCCAGCAGTGAAGTGGGGGTTTCGAATACGCAGTATTTT.